The next 24 T cell receptor beta chains were all read from a single sample in a study of T cell changes during pregnancy in multiple sclerosis. The data were produced by immunoSEQ multiplex PCR, yet TCRdb's version contains in-frame clones alone and is incomplete. The table lists tens of thousands of clones, 91% of them singletons, with roughly 6.1% in the top ten. The sequencing here drew on CD8+ T cells from peripheral blood mononuclear cells, taken in the second trimester of pregnancy. The receptor set was obtained from a female donor with multiple sclerosis, enrolled in a pregnancy study.

The chain links TRBV19 to TRBJ1-1; TRBD1 is a possible D gene (6 bases). This CDR3 spans 14 amino acids. Per the germline V gene, CDR1 is LNHDA and CDR2 is SQIVND (reference sequence). The ends were cut back, 11 bases at V and 1 base at J, with 17 bases in the middle. Here the CDR3 DNA reads TGTGCCTCCCGAAAGACAGGCAAGAACACTGAAGCTTTCTTT. As protein: CASRKTGKNTEAFF. The variable domain in full, with the rest retrieved from reference TRBV19 and TRBJ1-1, is DGGITQSPKYLFRKEGQNVTLSCEQNLNHDAMYWYRQDPGQGLRLIYYSQIVNDFQKGDIAEGYSVSREKKESFPLTVTSAQKNPTAFYLCASRKTGKNTEAFFGQGTRLTVV.

CDR3 residues: CASSLRGAYEQYF. Here the CDR3 DNA reads TGTGCCAGCAGCTTACGGGGGGCCTACGAGCAGTACTTC. The V gene is TRBV7-9, the J gene TRBJ2-7; 7 nucleotides match TRBD2. The germline V gene has CDR1 SEHNR and CDR2 FQNEAQ (reference sequence). The CDR3 is 13 residues long. V was clipped by 2 bases and J by 2 bases; unmatched bases: 0.

The rearrangement uses TRBV7-9 and TRBJ1-1; 7 bases align to TRBD1. V lost 4 bases, J lost 0 bases, and 8 bases stayed unmatched. Germline V gene data show CDR1 as SEHNR and CDR2 as FQNEAQ (reference sequence). There are 16 residues in the CDR3. CDR3 sequence (DNA): TGTGCCAGCAGCTCACCCCTGGGACAGATGAACACTGAAGCTTTCTTT. Translation gives CASSSPLGQMNTEAFF.

The gene calls are TRBV19 and TRBJ2-6; TRBD1 might be the D (7 bases). The CDR3 extends over 15 amino acids. The germline gives CDR1 LNHDA, CDR2 SQIVND (reference sequence). Trimming removed 7 bases at V and 4 bases at J, with 14 bases between. The CDR3 sequence: CASTSGGWGANVLTF. The CDR3 bases are TGTGCCAGTACCTCAGGGGGGTGGGGGGCCAACGTCCTGACTTTC.

The chain employs TRBV5-1 and TRBJ2-2, with TRBD1 as a possible D gene (6 bases). The CDR3 covers 19 residues. CDR1 and CDR2 (germline): SGHRS, YFSETQ. V lost 0 bases to trimming and J lost 6 bases, with 24 bases between them. CDR3 sequence (DNA): TGCGCCAGCAGCTTGGCGGCCGGGACACGCCTGACCTCCGCCGGGGAGCTGTTTTTT. The encoded protein is CASSLAAGTRLTSAGELFF.

This clone was seen once. This chain joins TRBV5-6 and TRBJ2-7; 8 bases match TRBD2. The CDR3 is 14 residues long. Germline CDR1 reads SGHDT; CDR2 reads YYEEEE. The J segment lost 3 bases and the V segment lost 4 bases, leaving 6 bases of the junction unmatched. The CDR3 bases are TGTGCCAGCAGCCCTGGGAGCGGGGGCTACGAGCAGTACTTC. This sequence encodes CASSPGSGGYEQYF.

This CDR3 is CASSLRQMMFYEQYF. The CDR3 nucleotides read TGTGCCAGCAGCTTACGACAGATGATGTTCTACGAGCAGTACTTC. The V and J genes are TRBV11-1 and TRBJ2-7; TRBD1 is a possible D gene (5 bases). Between the trimmed V and J ends, which lost 2 bases and 3 bases, there was a span of 14 bases. The germline V gene encodes CDR1 SGHAT and CDR2 FQDESV (reference sequence). CDR3 size: 15 residues. Full variable domain (rest looked up from reference TRBV11-1 and TRBJ2-7): EAEVAQSPRYKITEKSQAVAFWCDPISGHATLYWYRQILGQGPELLVQFQDESVVDDSQLPKDRFSAERLKGVDSTLKIQPAELGDSAMYLCASSLRQMMFYEQYFGPGTRLTVT.

The chain couples TRBV25-1 to TRBJ2-7; 8 bases match TRBD1. This CDR3 region has 15 residues. V was pared by 5 bases and J by 4 bases, with 10 bases of the junction left unmatched. Germline CDR1 reads MGHDK; CDR2 reads SYGVNS. Here the CDR3 DNA reads TGTGCCAGCAGTCCCCCAGGGGGCGCGATTTACGAGCAGTACTTC. Its translation: CASSPPGGAIYEQYF.

The chain couples TRBV5-4 to TRBJ2-2; a possible D gene is TRBD2 (5 bases). The CDR3 is made up of 15 amino acids. Germline lookup yields CDR1 SGHNT and CDR2 YYREEE (reference sequence). V was cut by 0 bases and J by 1 base, with 7 bases left in between. The CDR3 bases are TGTGCCAGCAGCTTGGACCGGGGGAACACCGGGGAGCTGTTTTTT. This sequence encodes CASSLDRGNTGELFF.

This chain connects TRBV19 to TRBJ2-5; 16 bases are a match to TRBD2. The junction had 3 bases not matched to a gene; V was cut back by 4 bases and J by 1 base. The CDR3 has 17 amino acids. Germline loops: CDR1 LNHDA, CDR2 SQIVND (reference sequence). The DNA of the CDR3 is TGTGCCAGTAGTACGGGACTAGCGGGAGGGCCCCAAGAGACCCAGTACTTC. Translated, it gives CASSTGLAGGPQETQYF.

The chain links TRBV13 to TRBJ2-1; perhaps TRBD1 as D (6 bases). This CDR3 is 14 amino acids long. Trimming shortened V by 6 bases and J by 5 bases, and 14 bases separated the two germline ends. Germline CDR1 PRHDT, CDR2 FYEKMQ (reference sequence). This CDR3 is CASSDRKSNNEQFF. The CDR3 coding sequence is TGTGCCAGCAGTGACAGGAAATCTAACAATGAGCAGTTCTTC.

The CDR3 loop reads CASSPLRRTGVINSPLHF. The CDR3, as DNA: TGCGCCAGCAGTCCCCTTAGGAGGACAGGGGTTATAAATTCACCCCTCCACTTT. The chain combines TRBV23-1 with TRBJ1-6, with TRBD1 matching over 9 bases. TRBV23-1 is classed as an ORF, of uncertain function. The length of the CDR3 is 18 residues. The trim removed 4 bases at V and 7 bases at J, leaving 14 bases unmatched.

This sequence joins TRBV4-2 and TRBJ2-3, with D uncertain. The CDR3 length is 18 residues. Trimming stripped 0 bases from V and 2 bases from J, with 18 bases between. Germline CDR1 is LGHNA and CDR2 is YNFKEQ. The CDR3 coding sequence is TGTGCCAGCAGCCAAGATCCACCTTCGAGTGGTATCACAGATACGCAGTATTTT. Translated: CASSQDPPSSGITDTQYF.

The V gene is TRBV5-1, the J gene TRBJ2-3; D gene unclear. V was cut by 0 bases and J by 0 bases, with 14 bases left in between. The germline V gene has CDR1 SGHRS and CDR2 YFSETQ. The CDR3 runs 17 residues. CDR3 region: CASSLVPQVWSTDTQYF. CDR3 sequence (DNA): TGCGCCAGCAGCTTGGTCCCCCAGGTCTGGAGCACAGATACGCAGTATTTT.

The J gene is TRBJ2-3, the V gene TRBV5-1; 8 bases fit TRBD2. The V gene's germline CDR1 is SGHRS and CDR2 YFSETQ. CDR3 size: 17 residues. After removal of 6 bases from V and 2 bases from J, the junction contained 14 bases not matched to a gene. CDR3 amino acids: CASTQAKGLAVTDTQYF. CDR3 coding DNA: TGCGCCAGCACACAAGCCAAAGGACTAGCCGTCACAGATACGCAGTATTTT.

Concerning this clone: The junction does not match germline at one end; this may be a read error. The V and J genes are TRBV2 and TRBJ2-7; weak D call: TRBD1 (5 bases). CDR1 and CDR2 (germline): SNHLY, FYNNEI. This CDR3 region has 14 residues. Here the CDR3 reads CASREGQGAYEQYF. CDR3 in DNA: TGTGCCAGCAGGGAAGGACAAGGCGCGTACGAGCAGTACTTC.

The chain has TRBV18 and TRBJ2-5, with a weak D call TRBD2 (5 bases). The V gene lost 8 bases and the J gene lost 2 bases, with 9 bases spanning the gap. Germline V lookup: CDR1 KGHSH, CDR2 LQKENI. The CDR3 has 12 residues. The CDR3 spells CASTPGQETQYF. The CDR3 DNA reads TGTGCCAGCACCCCGGGGCAAGAGACCCAGTACTTC.

CDR3 sequence: CASSPPPSSGRSHEQYF. The CDR3 DNA reads as TGTGCCAGCTCACCACCCCCTTCTAGCGGGAGATCCCACGAGCAGTACTTC. This chain uses TRBV18 with TRBJ2-7; 10 nucleotides align to TRBD2. V lost 0 bases to trimming and J lost 5 bases; unmatched junction nucleotides: 10. The germline V gene encodes CDR1 KGHSH and CDR2 LQKENI. The CDR3 is made up of 17 amino acids.

There are a few counts of this clone. This rearrangement joins TRBV20-1 to TRBJ1-1, with a possible D match to TRBD1 (5 bases). This CDR3 has 11 amino acids. Germline assignment: CDR1 DFQATT and CDR2 SNEGSKA (reference sequence). Between the trimmed V and J ends, which lost 1 base and 7 bases, there was a span of 7 bases. CDR3 sequence reads: CSARVGGEAFF. CDR3 DNA sequence: TGCAGTGCTAGAGTGGGGGGTGAAGCTTTCTTT.

The genes are TRBV19 and TRBJ1-2; 9 bases line up with TRBD1. This CDR3 contains 15 residues. V lost 7 bases, J lost 3 bases, and 9 bases stayed unmatched. Germline V gene data show CDR1 as LNHDA and CDR2 as SQIVND (reference sequence). CDR3 in DNA: TGTGCCAGTAAGATTGAGGGACAGGGTGACTATGGCTACACCTTC. This translates into CASKIEGQGDYGYTF.

The genes are TRBV5-1 and TRBJ2-3; tentative D call: TRBD1 (6 bases). Germline CDR1 reads SGHRS; CDR2 reads YFSETQ. The CDR3 runs 14 residues. Between the trimmed V and J ends, which lost 4 bases and 2 bases, there was a span of 11 bases. CDR3 sequence (DNA): TGCGCCAGCAGCGTCTACAGGGACACAGATACGCAGTATTTT. It specifies CASSVYRDTDTQYF.

The sample holds one count of this clone. The chain joins TRBV18 to TRBJ2-7; TRBD1 might be the D (5 bases). CDR3 length: 14 residues. The V end lost 3 bases, the J end lost 0 bases, and 9 bases lay between the germline ends. The germline V gene encodes CDR1 KGHSH and CDR2 LQKENI. The CDR3 reads CASSPSGLSYEQYF. DNA of the CDR3: TGTGCCAGCTCACCCTCAGGGCTCTCCTACGAGCAGTACTTC.

This clone appeared once. V and J are TRBV7-6 and TRBJ2-5; a weak D match, TRBD2 (6 bases). The CDR3 spans 15 residues. Germline values: CDR1 SGHVS, CDR2 FNYEAQ. V dropped 5 bases and J dropped 2 bases, with 15 bases sitting between them. In nucleotides, the CDR3 is TGTGCCAGCAGCCCCACGGGACTTTTTCAAGAGACCCAGTACTTC. Translating gives CASSPTGLFQETQYF.

This clone was recorded a few times. The CDR3 sequence: CASSIIGQGNQPQHF. The CDR3 bases are TGTGCCAGTAGTATAATTGGACAGGGGAATCAGCCCCAGCATTTT. V gene TRBV19 combines with J gene TRBJ1-5; 9 bases map to TRBD1. With V trimmed by 2 bases and J by 4 bases, 3 bases remained unmatched. The CDR3 is 15 residues long. CDR1 is LNHDA, CDR2 SQIVND, per germline (reference sequence). Supplemented by reference TRBV19 and TRBJ1-5, the full variable domain reads DGGITQSPKYLFRKEGQNVTLSCEQNLNHDAMYWYRQDPGQGLRLIYYSQIVNDFQKGDIAEGYSVSREKKESFPLTVTSAQKNPTAFYLCASSIIGQGNQPQHFGDGTRLSIL.